Here is one T cell receptor (beta chain) with its context. PCR primers comprised 60 Vbeta and 13 Jbeta primers. In the authors' workflow: There were 70 million to 95 million unique TCR beta chains by a later count, and about 12 million of them were shared. Only in-frame clones appear in the TCRdb table, and some are missing; sequencing was by immunoSEQ multiplex PCR. The V and J calls and clone size are taken from that table; D and trimming were inferred from the DNA. The sample holds about 160,000 clones; about 88% are singletons and the top ten take roughly 2.2%. The data are from a study of cytomegalovirus exposure and HLA in healthy donors. V shed 1 base and J shed 0 bases, with 10 bases lying between them. In germline, CDR1 is SGHVS, CDR2 FNYEAQ. There are 16 residues in the CDR3.

V usage is TRBV7-6 and J usage is TRBJ2-1, with TRBD2 as a possible D gene (5 bases). The sample consisted of PBMCs. The clonotype originates from a man aged 18 to 29 in good health and CMV-seropositive. CDR3 sequence (DNA): TGTGCCAGCAGCTTAGGAGGGTATTACTCCTACAATGAGCAGTTCTTC. As protein: CASSLGGYYSYNEQFF.